This T cell receptor (beta chain) is drawn from a study of cytomegalovirus exposure and HLA in healthy donors. Findings of the study overall: Later, an analysis found that common viral pathogens appeared to be linked with several of the most significant clusters. Later analysis associated a missense DCLRE1C variant with TCR beta V- and J-gene trimming. Most observed TCR sequences were rare, whereas some public TCRs were detected in many donors. Earlier results showed most TCR beta V segments being productive about 90% or about 30% of the time.

About this clone: Its antigen is not known.

The study ran its PCR with 60 Vbeta and 13 Jbeta primers. Sequencing was performed with immunoSEQ multiplex PCR; in TCRdb, only in-frame clones are kept and a portion is missing. The sample carries hundreds of thousands of clones, 70% to 85% recorded once. The V gene lost 4 bases and the J gene lost 5 bases, with 15 bases spanning the gap. This CDR3 contains 14 residues. Per germline, CDR1 SGHAT and CDR2 FQNNGV. Source material: PBMCs. The genes are TRBV11-2 and TRBJ2-7; tentatively, D is TRBD2 (5 bases). This clonotype was obtained from a woman in her thirties or forties in good health and CMV-seronegative. The CDR3 DNA sequence: TGTGCCAGCAGCTCTTGGGTGGGAGCCCACGAGCAGTACTTC. Translating it yields CASSSWVGAHEQYF.